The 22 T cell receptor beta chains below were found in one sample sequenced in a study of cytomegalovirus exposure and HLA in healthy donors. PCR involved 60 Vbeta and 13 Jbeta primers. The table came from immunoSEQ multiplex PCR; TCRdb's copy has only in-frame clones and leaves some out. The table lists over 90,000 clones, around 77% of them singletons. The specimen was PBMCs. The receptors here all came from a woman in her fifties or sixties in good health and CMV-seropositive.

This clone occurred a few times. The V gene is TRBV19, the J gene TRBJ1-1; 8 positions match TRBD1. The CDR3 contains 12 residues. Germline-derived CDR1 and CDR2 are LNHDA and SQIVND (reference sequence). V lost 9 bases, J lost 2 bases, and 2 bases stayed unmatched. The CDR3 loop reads CASDRGNTEAFF. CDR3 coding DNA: TGTGCCAGCGACAGGGGTAACACTGAAGCTTTCTTT.

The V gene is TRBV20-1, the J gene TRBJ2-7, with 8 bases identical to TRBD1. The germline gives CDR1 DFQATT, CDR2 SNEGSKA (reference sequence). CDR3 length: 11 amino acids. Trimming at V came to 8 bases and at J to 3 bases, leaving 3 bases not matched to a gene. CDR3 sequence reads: CSQQGGYEQYF. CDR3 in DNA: TGCAGTCAACAGGGGGGCTACGAGCAGTACTTC.

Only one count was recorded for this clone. In nucleotides, the CDR3 is TGTGCCAGCAGTTCGACAGTAATCTCTGGAAACACCATATATTTT. Protein product: CASSSTVISGNTIYF. This rearrangement joins TRBV28 to TRBJ1-3, with D maybe TRBD1 (5 bases). The CDR3 is 15 residues long. Trimming left V 4 bases short and J 0 bases short, with 10 bases between. Germline V CDR1 and CDR2: MDHEN, SYDVKM.

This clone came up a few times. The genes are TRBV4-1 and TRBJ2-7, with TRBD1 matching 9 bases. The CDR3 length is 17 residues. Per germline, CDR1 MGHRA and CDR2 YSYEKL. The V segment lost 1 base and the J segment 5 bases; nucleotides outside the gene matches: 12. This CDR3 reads CASSQGASGTGINEQYF. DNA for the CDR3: TGCGCCAGCAGCCAAGGTGCCTCCGGGACAGGGATCAACGAGCAGTACTTC.

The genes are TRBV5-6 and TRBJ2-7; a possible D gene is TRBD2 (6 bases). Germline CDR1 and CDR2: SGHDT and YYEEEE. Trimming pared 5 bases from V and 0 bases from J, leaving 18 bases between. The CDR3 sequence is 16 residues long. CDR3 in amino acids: CASRDLAGLNSYEQYF. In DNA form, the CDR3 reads TGTGCCAGCAGAGACTTGGCGGGACTTAACTCCTACGAGCAGTACTTC.

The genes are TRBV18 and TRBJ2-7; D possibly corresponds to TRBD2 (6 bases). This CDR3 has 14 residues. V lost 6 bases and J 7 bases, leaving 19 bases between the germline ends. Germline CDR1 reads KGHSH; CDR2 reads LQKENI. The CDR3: CASSINQRVEEQYF. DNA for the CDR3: TGTGCCAGCTCTATAAACCAGCGGGTCGAAGAGCAGTACTTC. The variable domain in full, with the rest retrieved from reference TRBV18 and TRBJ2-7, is NAGVMQNPRHLVRRRGQEARLRCSPMKGHSHVYWYRQLPEEGLKFMVYLQKENIIDESGMPKERFSAEFPKEGPSILRIQQVVRGDSAAYFCASSINQRVEEQYFGPGTRLTVT.

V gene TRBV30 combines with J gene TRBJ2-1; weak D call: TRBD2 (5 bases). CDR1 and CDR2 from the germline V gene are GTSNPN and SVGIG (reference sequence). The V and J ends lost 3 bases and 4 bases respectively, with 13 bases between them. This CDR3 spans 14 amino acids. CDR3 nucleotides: TGTGCCTGGAGGGCTATCCGGGATTACAATGAGCAGTTCTTC. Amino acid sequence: CAWRAIRDYNEQFF.

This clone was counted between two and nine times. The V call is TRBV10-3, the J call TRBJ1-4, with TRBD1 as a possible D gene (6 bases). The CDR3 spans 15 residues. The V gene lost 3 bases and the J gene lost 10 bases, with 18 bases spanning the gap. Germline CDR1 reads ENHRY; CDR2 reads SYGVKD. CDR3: CAISDGGARGGKLFF. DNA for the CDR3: TGTGCCATCAGTGATGGGGGGGCCAGGGGTGGAAAACTGTTTTTT.

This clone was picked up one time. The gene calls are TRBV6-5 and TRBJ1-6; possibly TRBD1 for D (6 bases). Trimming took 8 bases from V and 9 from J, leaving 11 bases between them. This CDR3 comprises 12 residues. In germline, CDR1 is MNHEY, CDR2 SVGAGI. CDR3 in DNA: TGTGCCAGCCACAGGGAGGGTTCACCCCTCCACTTT. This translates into CASHREGSPLHF.

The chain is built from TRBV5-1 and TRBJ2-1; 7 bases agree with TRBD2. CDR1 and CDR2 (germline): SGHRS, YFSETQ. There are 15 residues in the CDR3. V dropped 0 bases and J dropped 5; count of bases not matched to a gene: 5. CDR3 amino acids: CASSLGSGLNNEQFF. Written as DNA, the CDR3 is TGCGCCAGCAGCTTGGGATCGGGACTAAACAATGAGCAGTTCTTC.

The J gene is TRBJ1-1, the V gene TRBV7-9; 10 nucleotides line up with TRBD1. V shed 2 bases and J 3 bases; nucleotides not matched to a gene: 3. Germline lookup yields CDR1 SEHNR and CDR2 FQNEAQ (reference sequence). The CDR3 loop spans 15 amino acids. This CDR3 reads CASSLWGTGDTEAFF. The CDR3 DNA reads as TGTGCCAGCAGCTTATGGGGGACAGGGGACACTGAAGCTTTCTTT.

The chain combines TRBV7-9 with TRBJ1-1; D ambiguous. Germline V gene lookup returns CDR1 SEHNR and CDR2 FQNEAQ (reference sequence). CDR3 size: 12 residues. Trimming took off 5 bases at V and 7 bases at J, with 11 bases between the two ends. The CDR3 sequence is CASSLMALEAFF. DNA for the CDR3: TGTGCCAGCAGCCTGATGGCCCTTGAAGCTTTCTTT. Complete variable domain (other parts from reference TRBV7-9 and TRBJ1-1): DTGVSQNPRHKITKRGQNVTFRCDPISEHNRLYWYRQTLGQGPEFLTYFQNEAQLEKSRLLSDRFSAERPKGSFSTLEIQRTEQGDSAMYLCASSLMALEAFFGQGTRLTVV.

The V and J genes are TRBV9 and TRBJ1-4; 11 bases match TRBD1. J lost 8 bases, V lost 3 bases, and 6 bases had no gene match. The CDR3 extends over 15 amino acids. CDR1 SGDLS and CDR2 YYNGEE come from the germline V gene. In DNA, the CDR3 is TGTGCCAGCAGCGCTTACGGGACAGGGGGAGAAAAACTGTTTTTT. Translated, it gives CASSAYGTGGEKLFF.

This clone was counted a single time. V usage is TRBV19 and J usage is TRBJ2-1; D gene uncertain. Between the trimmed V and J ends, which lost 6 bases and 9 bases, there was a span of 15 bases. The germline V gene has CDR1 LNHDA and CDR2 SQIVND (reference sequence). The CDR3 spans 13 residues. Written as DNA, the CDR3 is TGTGCCAGTAGGGCGGATTATGTTGGTGAGCAGTTCTTC. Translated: CASRADYVGEQFF.

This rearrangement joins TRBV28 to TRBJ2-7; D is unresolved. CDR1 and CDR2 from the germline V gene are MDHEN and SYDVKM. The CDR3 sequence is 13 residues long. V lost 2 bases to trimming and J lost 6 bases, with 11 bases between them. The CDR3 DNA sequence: TGTGCCAGCAGTTTAATAGGAGCTGCCGAGCAGTACTTC. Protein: CASSLIGAAEQYF.

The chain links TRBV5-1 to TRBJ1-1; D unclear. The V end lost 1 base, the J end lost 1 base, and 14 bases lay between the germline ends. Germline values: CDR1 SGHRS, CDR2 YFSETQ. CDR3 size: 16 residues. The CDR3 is CASSLSRFRSNTEAFF. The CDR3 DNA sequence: TGCGCCAGCAGCTTGTCCAGGTTCCGGTCGAACACTGAAGCTTTCTTT. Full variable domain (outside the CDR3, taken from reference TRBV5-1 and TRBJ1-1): KAGVTQTPRYLIKTRGQQVTLSCSPISGHRSVSWYQQTPGQGLQFLFEYFSETQRNKGNFPGRFSGRQFSNSRSEMNVSTLELGDSALYLCASSLSRFRSNTEAFFGQGTRLTVV.

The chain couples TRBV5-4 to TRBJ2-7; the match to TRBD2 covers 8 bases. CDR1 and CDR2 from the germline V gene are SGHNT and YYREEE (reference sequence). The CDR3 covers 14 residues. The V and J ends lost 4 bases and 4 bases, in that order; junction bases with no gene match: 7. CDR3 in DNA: TGTGCCAGCAGCCCGGGGGGGTGGGAATACGAGCAGTACTTC. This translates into CASSPGGWEYEQYF.

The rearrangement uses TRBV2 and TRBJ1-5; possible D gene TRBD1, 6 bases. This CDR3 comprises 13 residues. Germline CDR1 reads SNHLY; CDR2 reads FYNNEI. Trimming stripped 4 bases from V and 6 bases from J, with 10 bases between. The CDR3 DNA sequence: TGTGCCAGCAGTGCAATACAGGGTCAGCCCCAGCATTTT. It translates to CASSAIQGQPQHF. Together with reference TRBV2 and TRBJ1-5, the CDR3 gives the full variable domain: EPEVTQTPSHQVTQMGQEVILRCVPISNHLYFYWYRQILGQKVEFLVSFYNNEISEKSEIFDDQFSVERPDGSNFTLKIRSTKLEDSAMYFCASSAIQGQPQHFGDGTRLSIL.

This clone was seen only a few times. CDR3 nucleotides: TGCGCCAGCAGCCAAGATCCCCTAGGTACCAGGGAGCCCCAGCATTTT. It translates to CASSQDPLGTREPQHF. The rearrangement joins TRBV4-1 to TRBJ1-5; possible D gene TRBD1, 5 bases. CDR1 is MGHRA and CDR2 is YSYEKL in the germline V gene. The CDR3 length is 16 residues. V was shortened by 0 bases and J by 8 bases, with 17 bases between the two germline ends.

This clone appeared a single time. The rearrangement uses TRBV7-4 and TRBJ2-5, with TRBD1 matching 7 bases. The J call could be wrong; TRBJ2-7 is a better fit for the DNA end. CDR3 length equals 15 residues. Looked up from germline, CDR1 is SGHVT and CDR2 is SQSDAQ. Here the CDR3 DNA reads TGTGCCAGCAGCACCGGACAGGTTTGGTATGGCGAGCAGTACTTC. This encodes CASSTGQVWYGEQYF.

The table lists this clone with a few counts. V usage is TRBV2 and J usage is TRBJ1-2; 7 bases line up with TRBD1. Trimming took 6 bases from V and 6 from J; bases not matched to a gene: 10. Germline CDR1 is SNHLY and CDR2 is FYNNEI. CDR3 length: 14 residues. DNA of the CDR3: TGTGCCAGCAGACGGGACAGTTATGCCAATGGCTACACCTTC. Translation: CASRRDSYANGYTF.

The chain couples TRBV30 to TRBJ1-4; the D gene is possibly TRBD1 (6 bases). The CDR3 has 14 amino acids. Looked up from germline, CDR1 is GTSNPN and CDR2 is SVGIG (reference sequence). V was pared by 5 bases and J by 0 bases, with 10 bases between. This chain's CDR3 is CAWSGVTTNEKLFF. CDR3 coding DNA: TGTGCCTGGTCAGGGGTCACAACTAATGAAAAACTGTTTTTT.